This TCR beta chain was sequenced during a study of blood T cells in healthy people across ages. This clonotype was seen more than once but under ten times. Per germline, CDR1 SGHTA and CDR2 FQGNSA. The V end was cut by 6 bases, the J end by 1 base, with 12 bases between. The CDR3 has 15 residues. A J-beta primer mix and a sample-barcoded 5' primer were used in a second PCR of roughly 6 to 11 cycles. Each cDNA was tagged by a template-switch adaptor containing 12 random nucleotides. From the 5' RACE reads, TCRdb called clonotypes with MiXCR, one entry per CDR3 protein. The table records some 760,000 distinct CDR3 sequences, around 25% of them present only once. Extracted total RNA amounted to at least 5.5 micrograms for each sample. This sample also belongs to another study, concerning T cells of mothers and their children. From that report: Related mother-child pairs showed slightly, non-significantly higher overlap than unrelated pairs.

The sequencing sample was made of blood. The chain recombines TRBV7-2 with TRBJ2-2; D ambiguous. The clonotype originates from a boy between 5 and 17 years old in good health. CDR3 loop: CASSYLLRNTGELFF. The DNA of the CDR3 is TGTGCCAGCAGTTACCTTTTGCGGAACACCGGGGAGCTGTTTTTT.